The 3 T cell receptor beta chains given below trace back to one sample, sequenced in a study of PD-1 blockade in classical Hodgkin lymphoma. All patients relapsed after autologous stem cell transplantation, and brentuximab vedotin exposure varied. Investigators obtained CD8+ T cells from thawed PBMCs by magnetic negative selection. Generated by immunoSEQ multiplex PCR, the TCRdb table keeps only in-frame clones and is missing some. Here the sample spans 920 or so clones, approximately 69% being singletons. Sequenced here: CD8+ T cells from blood, sampled at baseline. Receptors originate from a human donor with classical Hodgkin lymphoma.

This CDR3 reads CASSNPGGTYEQYF. In DNA form, the CDR3 reads TGCGCCAGCAGCAACCCGGGGGGAACCTACGAGCAGTACTTC. This chain uses TRBV4-1 with TRBJ2-7; TRBD2 agrees at 7 bases. This CDR3 contains 14 residues. Germline V gene data show CDR1 as MGHRA and CDR2 as YSYEKL. V gave up 5 bases and J gave up 2 bases; unmatched junction bases: 6.

This clone was detected a few times. The chain is built from TRBV4-2 and TRBJ2-7; D is perhaps TRBD1 (5 bases). The germline V gene encodes CDR1 LGHNA and CDR2 YNFKEQ. The CDR3 is 12 residues long. The germline V and J ends were trimmed by 5 bases and 3 bases, with 8 bases remaining between them. The CDR3 DNA follows: TGTGCCAGCAGCGATAGGGGCTACGAGCAGTACTTC. This encodes CASSDRGYEQYF.

The chain joins TRBV7-1 to TRBJ2-1, with TRBD2 as a possible D gene (6 bases). TRBV7-1 is given ORF status, its function remaining uncertain. The CDR3 is made up of 15 amino acids. V was trimmed by 7 bases and J by 5 bases, leaving 18 bases between them. The CDR3 DNA reads TGTGCCAGCACCCCGCTCGGTGGGGAGGACAATGAGCAGTTCTTC. Protein product: CASTPLGGEDNEQFF.